Listed below are T cell receptor beta chains from one sample, sequenced in a study of blood T cell repertoires in COVID-19. Some clones are missing from TCRdb's copy, which holds only in-frame ones; the method was immunoSEQ multiplex PCR. The repertoire holds fewer than 90,000 clones, approximately 75% seen once, with approximately 15% in the top ten. Input material: peripheral blood. Receptors originate from an elderly woman with acute or convalescent COVID-19. Each CDR3 is given with its conserved first and last residue. D genes are given only for firm matches. For some rows the clone size is stated as once, few or many, or as a class when expanded; others skip it.

clone_size: NA
d_call: NA
v_call: TRBV27
j_call: TRBJ1-1
cdr3_aa: CASSSTLNTEAFF
cdr3_nt: TGTGCCAGCAGTTCGACACTGAACACTGAAGCTTTCTTT

clone_size: few
d_call: NA
v_call: TRBV6-2/TRBV6-3
j_call: TRBJ1-1
cdr3_aa: CASSYSPGQAGEAFF
cdr3_nt: TGTGCCAGCAGTTACTCCCCAGGGCAGGCCGGTGAAGCTTTCTTT

clone_size: NA
d_call: TRBD1
v_call: TRBV2
j_call: TRBJ1-6
cdr3_aa: CASSVPGQGNSPLHF
cdr3_nt: TGTGCCAGCAGCGTCCCGGGACAGGGGAATTCACCCCTCCACTTT

clone_size: NA
d_call: TRBD2
v_call: TRBV7-7
j_call: TRBJ2-3
cdr3_aa: CASSRGGREADTQYF
cdr3_nt: TGTGCCAGCAGCCGGGGGGGCAGGGAGGCAGATACGCAGTATTTT

clone_size: NA
d_call: TRBD2
v_call: TRBV5-1
j_call: TRBJ2-1
cdr3_aa: CASSLASRAGENEQFF
cdr3_nt: TGCGCCAGCAGCTTGGCAAGTAGGGCGGGAGAAAATGAGCAGTTCTTC

clone_size: NA
d_call: NA
v_call: TRBV6-2/TRBV6-3
j_call: TRBJ1-2
cdr3_aa: CASSGLGRLVYGYTF
cdr3_nt: TGTGCCAGCAGCGGCCTGGGCAGGTTGGTCTATGGCTACACCTTC

clone_size: once
d_call: TRBD1
v_call: TRBV24-1
j_call: TRBJ1-2
cdr3_aa: CATSDPRTGGVYGYTF
cdr3_nt: TGTGCCACCAGTGACCCTCGGACAGGGGGCGTCTATGGCTACACCTTC

clone_size: NA
d_call: NA
v_call: TRBV4-1
j_call: TRBJ2-6
cdr3_aa: CASSQGGGSGANVLTF
cdr3_nt: TGCGCCAGCAGCCAAGGAGGGGGATCTGGGGCCAACGTCCTGACTTTC

clone_size: NA
d_call: NA
v_call: TRBV9
j_call: TRBJ1-4
cdr3_aa: CASSPLGGASNEKLFF
cdr3_nt: TGTGCCAGCAGCCCCCTTGGAGGGGCATCTAATGAAAAACTGTTTTTT

clone_size: once
d_call: TRBD2
v_call: TRBV7-2
j_call: TRBJ2-7
cdr3_aa: CASSFGSGGYYEQYF
cdr3_nt: TGTGCCAGCAGCTTTGGGTCGGGGGGTTACTACGAGCAGTACTTC

clone_size: NA
d_call: TRBD1
v_call: TRBV7-2
j_call: TRBJ1-2
cdr3_aa: CASSPDRGPRPHTF
cdr3_nt: TGTGCCAGCAGCCCGGACAGGGGCCCTCGGCCCCACACCTTC

clone_size: NA
d_call: TRBD2
v_call: TRBV7-2
j_call: TRBJ2-1
cdr3_aa: CASSREGSRNEQFF
cdr3_nt: TGTGCCAGCAGCAGGGAGGGTAGTAGGAATGAGCAGTTCTTC

clone_size: NA
d_call: TRBD1
v_call: TRBV5-1
j_call: TRBJ1-3
cdr3_aa: CASSTVDGQGWSGNTIYF
cdr3_nt: TGCGCCAGCAGCACGGTTGATGGACAGGGGTGGTCTGGAAACACCATATATTTT

clone_size: NA
d_call: TRBD1
v_call: TRBV18
j_call: TRBJ1-2
cdr3_aa: CASSLTGAWYGYTF
cdr3_nt: TGTGCCAGCTCACTGACAGGGGCCTGGTATGGCTACACCTTC

clone_size: NA
d_call: NA
v_call: TRBV5-1
j_call: TRBJ1-2
cdr3_aa: CASRTRVLGANYGYTF
cdr3_nt: TGCGCCAGCAGGACCAGGGTTCTGGGGGCGAACTATGGCTACACCTTC

clone_size: once
d_call: TRBD1
v_call: TRBV7-9
j_call: TRBJ1-4
cdr3_aa: CASSSGTGGSEKLFF
cdr3_nt: TGTGCCAGCAGCTCTGGGACAGGGGGAAGTGAAAAACTGTTTTTT

clone_size: few
d_call: NA
v_call: TRBV24-1
j_call: TRBJ1-1
cdr3_aa: CATSDFWDSTPTEAFF
cdr3_nt: TGTGCCACCAGTGATTTCTGGGACTCCACTCCCACTGAAGCTTTCTTT

clone_size: NA
d_call: TRBD1
v_call: TRBV4-1
j_call: TRBJ2-7
cdr3_aa: CASSQTPGQGLYEQYF
cdr3_nt: TGCGCCAGCAGCCAAACACCGGGACAGGGTCTCTACGAGCAGTACTTC

clone_size: NA
d_call: NA
v_call: TRBV6-5
j_call: TRBJ1-2
cdr3_aa: CASSYDRDTIYGYTF
cdr3_nt: TGTGCCAGCAGTTACGACCGGGACACAATCTATGGCTACACCTTC

clone_size: NA
d_call: TRBD1
v_call: TRBV7-9
j_call: TRBJ1-2
cdr3_aa: CASSLAQGGNYGYTF
cdr3_nt: TGTGCCAGCAGCTTAGCGCAGGGGGGAAACTATGGCTACACCTTC

clone_size: NA
d_call: TRBD1
v_call: TRBV4-2
j_call: TRBJ1-1
cdr3_aa: CASSQVTTGAITNTEAFF
cdr3_nt: TGTGCCAGCAGCCAGGTAACGACAGGGGCGATTACCAACACTGAAGCTTTCTTT

clone_size: NA
d_call: NA
v_call: TRBV2
j_call: TRBJ1-5
cdr3_aa: CASSDSLKPQHF
cdr3_nt: TGTGCCAGCAGTGATTCGTTAAAGCCCCAGCATTTT

clone_size: NA
d_call: NA
v_call: TRBV4-2
j_call: TRBJ1-1
cdr3_aa: CASRANLNTEAFF
cdr3_nt: TGTGCCAGCAGAGCGAATCTGAACACTGAAGCTTTCTTT

clone_size: NA
d_call: TRBD1
v_call: TRBV5-1
j_call: TRBJ1-4
cdr3_aa: CASSNGGQLNEKLFF
cdr3_nt: TGCGCCAGCAGCAATGGGGGACAGCTTAATGAAAAACTGTTTTTT

clone_size: NA
d_call: NA
v_call: TRBV30
j_call: TRBJ2-3
cdr3_aa: CAWARGTDTQYF
cdr3_nt: TGTGCCTGGGCGCGGGGCACAGATACGCAGTATTTT

clone_size: NA
d_call: NA
v_call: TRBV19
j_call: TRBJ2-1
cdr3_aa: CASSPRGGSSYNEQFF
cdr3_nt: TGTGCCAGTAGTCCCCGAGGGGGTAGCTCCTACAATGAGCAGTTCTTC

clone_size: NA
d_call: NA
v_call: TRBV6-4
j_call: TRBJ1-1
cdr3_aa: CASMGAHGTEAFF
cdr3_nt: TGTGCCAGCATGGGGGCGCATGGGACTGAAGCTTTCTTT

clone_size: NA
d_call: NA
v_call: TRBV10-3
j_call: TRBJ2-7
cdr3_aa: CAIRGDSYEQYF
cdr3_nt: TGTGCCATCAGAGGGGATTCCTACGAGCAGTACTTC

clone_size: few
d_call: NA
v_call: TRBV27
j_call: TRBJ1-5
cdr3_aa: CASSFGNQPQHF
cdr3_nt: TGTGCCAGCAGTTTCGGCAATCAGCCCCAGCATTTT

clone_size: few
d_call: NA
v_call: TRBV24-1
j_call: TRBJ1-5
cdr3_aa: CATSPRGGSSNQPQHF
cdr3_nt: TGTGCCACCAGTCCCCGAGGGGGTTCAAGCAATCAGCCCCAGCATTTT

clone_size: NA
d_call: TRBD1
v_call: TRBV6-6
j_call: TRBJ1-5
cdr3_aa: CASSYRQGKSNQPQHF
cdr3_nt: TGTGCCAGCAGTTACCGACAGGGGAAAAGCAATCAGCCCCAGCATTTT

clone_size: NA
d_call: TRBD1
v_call: TRBV6-5
j_call: TRBJ1-1
cdr3_aa: CASSYWGQGRTEAFF
cdr3_nt: TGTGCCAGCAGTTACTGGGGACAGGGCCGGACTGAAGCTTTCTTT

clone_size: NA
d_call: TRBD1
v_call: TRBV11-2
j_call: TRBJ1-1
cdr3_aa: CASSFRAGGKNTEAFF
cdr3_nt: TGTGCCAGCAGCTTCAGGGCAGGGGGGAAGAACACTGAAGCTTTCTTT

clone_size: NA
d_call: TRBD1
v_call: TRBV5-1
j_call: TRBJ2-1
cdr3_aa: CASSMPGQWDEQFF
cdr3_nt: TGCGCCAGCAGCATGCCGGGACAGTGGGATGAGCAGTTCTTC

clone_size: NA
d_call: TRBD1
v_call: TRBV7-2
j_call: TRBJ1-1
cdr3_aa: CASSSRGQGVRTEAFF
cdr3_nt: TGTGCCAGCAGCTCAAGGGGACAGGGGGTAAGGACTGAAGCTTTCTTT

clone_size: NA
d_call: NA
v_call: TRBV27
j_call: TRBJ2-7
cdr3_aa: CASSLSVVAGRGYEQYF
cdr3_nt: TGTGCCAGCAGTTTATCGGTCGTGGCGGGGCGCGGCTACGAGCAGTACTTC

clone_size: NA
d_call: NA
v_call: TRBV9
j_call: TRBJ1-1
cdr3_aa: CASSAFKGENTEAFF
cdr3_nt: TGTGCCAGCAGCGCCTTTAAAGGGGAGAACACTGAAGCTTTCTTT

clone_size: NA
d_call: NA
v_call: TRBV5-1
j_call: TRBJ2-5
cdr3_aa: CASSLRRAQETQYF
cdr3_nt: TGCGCCAGCAGCTTGCGGAGGGCCCAAGAGACCCAGTACTTC

clone_size: NA
d_call: NA
v_call: TRBV15
j_call: TRBJ1-2
cdr3_aa: CATSRAGLYGYTF
cdr3_nt: TGTGCCACCAGCAGAGCAGGGCTCTATGGCTACACCTTC

clone_size: NA
d_call: TRBD2
v_call: TRBV7-2
j_call: TRBJ2-2
cdr3_aa: CASSLALGGTGELFF
cdr3_nt: TGTGCCAGCAGCTTAGCCCTGGGGGGGACCGGGGAGCTGTTTTTT

clone_size: NA
d_call: NA
v_call: TRBV19
j_call: TRBJ1-5
cdr3_aa: CASISSQGGFNQPQHF
cdr3_nt: TGTGCCAGTATTTCCTCCCAGGGAGGTTTCAATCAGCCCCAGCATTTT

clone_size: NA
d_call: NA
v_call: TRBV5-5
j_call: TRBJ1-3
cdr3_aa: CASSPQGSSGNTIYF
cdr3_nt: TGTGCCAGCAGCCCACAGGGATCGTCTGGAAACACCATATATTTT

clone_size: NA
d_call: NA
v_call: TRBV2
j_call: TRBJ2-3
cdr3_aa: CASKGGPRADTQYF
cdr3_nt: TGTGCCAGCAAGGGGGGGCCTAGGGCAGATACGCAGTATTTT

clone_size: NA
d_call: NA
v_call: TRBV7-9
j_call: TRBJ1-1
cdr3_aa: CASSLKRGLNTEAFF
cdr3_nt: TGTGCCAGCAGCTTAAAACGGGGTCTGAACACTGAAGCTTTCTTT

clone_size: NA
d_call: NA
v_call: TRBV19
j_call: TRBJ1-5
cdr3_aa: CASGARHNQPQHF
cdr3_nt: TGTGCCAGTGGGGCCAGGCACAATCAGCCCCAGCATTTT

clone_size: NA
d_call: NA
v_call: TRBV18
j_call: TRBJ1-1
cdr3_aa: CASSLGGRDNTEAFF
cdr3_nt: TGTGCCAGCTCGCTGGGGGGGAGAGATAACACTGAAGCTTTCTTT

clone_size: NA
d_call: NA
v_call: TRBV24-1
j_call: TRBJ2-7
cdr3_aa: CATSEPGREQYF
cdr3_nt: TGTGCCACCAGTGAACCAGGCCGCGAGCAGTACTTC

clone_size: NA
d_call: TRBD1
v_call: TRBV7-8
j_call: TRBJ1-5
cdr3_aa: CASSQQGDQPQHF
cdr3_nt: TGTGCCAGCAGCCAACAGGGGGATCAGCCCCAGCATTTT